The sequence of this TCR beta chain was determined in a study of T cell responses to AZD1222 COVID-19 vaccine. The study's findings and limits: Researchers took repertoire samples only after the peak T cell response had come. Reports say nearly half of spike-specific TCRs go after unmutated variant regions. Across spike, vaccine-associated CD4 TCRs were found, dominant at 160-218 and 743-854. White British ancestry dominated among donors, who included more females, and clonal diversity was possibly underestimated.

Clones were sequenced by immunoSEQ multiplex PCR, and TCRdb holds only the in-frame ones, with some missing. The sample has 90,000 to 120,000 clones, roughly 87% seen once; the top ten hold approximately 3.1%. Looked up from germline, CDR1 is LGHDT and CDR2 is YNNKEL (reference sequence). The CDR3 is 15 amino acids. V was pared by 8 bases and J by 6 bases, with 8 bases of the junction left unmatched. Turning to this clone: As yet, its antigen is unknown.

The sequence derives from an adult in good health. The sequenced sample was peripheral blood, obtained on day 0 of MenACWY control vaccination. The gene calls are TRBV3-1 (or the pseudogene TRBV3-2) and TRBJ2-1, with TRBD2 identical over 12 bases. In nucleotides, the CDR3 is TGTGCCAGCGAGTCGACTAGCGGGGGCCTCAATGAGCAGTTCTTC. It specifies CASESTSGGLNEQFF.